A single sample gave rise to the 11 T cell receptor beta chains below, sequenced in a study of response to subunit inactivated influenza vaccine. TCRdb analysed the RT-PCR reads with MiXCR anew, one entry per CDR3 protein. The sample holds fewer than 600,000 distinct CDR3 sequences, around 7.9% seen once. Sequenced here: PBMCs from blood, sampled around 25 months after vaccination. Receptors were obtained from a man between 50 and 75 years old who received an inactivated influenza vaccine.

Remarks on this clonotype: Germline is not matched at one junction end, which may reflect a read error. The chain is built from TRBV5-1 and TRBJ2-1, with D hard to call. The CDR3 totals 12 residues. The germline V gene has CDR1 SGHRS and CDR2 YFSETQ. CDR3 in amino acids: CASSYPSNEQLF. Here the CDR3 DNA reads TGCGCCAGCAGCTATCCAAGCAATGAGCAGCTCTTC.

The CDR3 here is CASSFPGTGKYEQYF. The CDR3 DNA follows: TGTGCCAGCAGTTTTCCGGGGACCGGGAAATACGAGCAGTACTTC. The chain links TRBV28 to TRBJ2-7; D may match TRBD1 or TRBD2 (5 bases each). Trimming removed 3 bases at V and 4 bases at J, with 16 bases between. In germline, CDR1 is MDHEN, CDR2 SYDVKM. The CDR3 sequence is 15 residues long.

The chain combines TRBV20-1 with TRBJ2-7, with D perhaps matching TRBD2 (6 bases). CDR1 is DFQATT, CDR2 SNEGSKA, per germline (reference sequence). V was trimmed by 5 bases and J by 0 bases, leaving 23 bases between them. CDR3 size: 17 residues. The CDR3 region has the DNA TGCAGTGCTCTAGGGTACCGGGACTCAAAGGGCTCCTACGAGCAGTACTTC. Its translation is CSALGYRDSKGSYEQYF.

The CDR3 nucleotides read TGCAGTGCTGGGTACTACAATGAGCAGTTCTTC. Residues: CSAGYYNEQFF. The V and J genes are TRBV20-1 and TRBJ2-1, with D unclear. Germline V gene lookup returns CDR1 DFQATT and CDR2 SNEGSKA (reference sequence). This CDR3 spans 11 amino acids. V lost 5 bases and J 3 bases, leaving 5 bases between the germline ends.

The rearrangement links TRBV9 to TRBJ2-3; D is unresolved. Germline CDR1 is SGDLS and CDR2 is YYNGEE. The CDR3 length is 16 residues. V lost 3 bases, J lost 0 bases, and 14 bases lay in between. CDR3 sequence reads: CASSAGNARSTDTQYF. The CDR3 coding sequence is TGTGCCAGCAGCGCCGGCAACGCCCGAAGCACAGATACGCAGTATTTT. Drawing the rest from reference TRBV9 and TRBJ2-3, the complete variable domain is DSGVTQTPKHLITATGQRVTLRCSPRSGDLSVYWYQQSLDQGLQFLIQYYNGEERAKGNILERFSAQQFPDLHSELNLSSLELGDSALYFCASSAGNARSTDTQYFGPGTRLTVL.

The V call is TRBV20-1, the J call TRBJ2-1; tentatively, D is TRBD2 (5 bases). Germline CDR1 and CDR2: DFQATT and SNEGSKA (reference sequence). Trimming removed 4 bases at V and 3 bases at J, with 16 bases between. The CDR3 is 15 amino acids. The CDR3 spells CSANDEKRYYNEQFF. CDR3 DNA: TGCAGTGCTAACGACGAGAAGCGGTACTACAATGAGCAGTTCTTC.

There are a few counts of this clonotype. The chain recombines TRBV2 with TRBJ2-7; 11 nucleotides line up with TRBD1. The CDR3 has 15 residues. V was pared by 1 base and J by 4 bases, with 3 bases of the junction left unmatched. CDR1 and CDR2 from the germline V gene are SNHLY and FYNNEI. The CDR3 DNA reads as TGTGCCAGCAGTGAAGTCGGACAGGGGGCTTACGAGCAGTACTTC. The encoded protein is CASSEVGQGAYEQYF. Full variable domain (rest looked up from reference TRBV2 and TRBJ2-7): EPEVTQTPSHQVTQMGQEVILRCVPISNHLYFYWYRQILGQKVEFLVSFYNNEISEKSEIFDDQFSVERPDGSNFTLKIRSTKLEDSAMYFCASSEVGQGAYEQYFGPGTRLTVT.

The genes are TRBV20-1 and TRBJ1-1; TRBD1 aligns across 7 bases. J was trimmed by 0 bases and V by 1 base; bases with no gene match: 14. Germline CDR1 reads DFQATT; CDR2 reads SNEGSKA (reference sequence). The CDR3 sequence is 18 residues long. CDR3 loop: CSARVPGQVGIMNTEAFF. The CDR3 region has the DNA TGCAGTGCTAGAGTTCCCGGACAGGTTGGAATAATGAACACTGAAGCTTTCTTT.

This clonotype has only a few counts. The chain has TRBV12-3 or TRBV12-4 and TRBJ2-7, with no clear D. V lost 1 base, J lost 4 bases, and 5 bases lay in between. The CDR3 extends over 12 amino acids. CDR3 bases: TGTGCCAGCAGTTTAGTACAGTACGAGCAGTACTTC. Translating gives CASSLVQYEQYF.

This clonotype showed up just a few times. The rearrangement links TRBV2 to TRBJ2-2; no reliable D call. This CDR3 spans 15 amino acids. CDR1 is SNHLY and CDR2 is FYNNEI in the germline V gene. The V and J ends lost 5 bases and 0 bases respectively, with 10 bases between them. CDR3 sequence reads: CASSYKQANTGELFF. The CDR3 nucleotides read TGTGCCAGCAGTTACAAGCAAGCGAACACCGGGGAGCTGTTTTTT. Together with reference TRBV2 and TRBJ2-2, the CDR3 gives the full variable domain: EPEVTQTPSHQVTQMGQEVILRCVPISNHLYFYWYRQILGQKVEFLVSFYNNEISEKSEIFDDQFSVERPDGSNFTLKIRSTKLEDSAMYFCASSYKQANTGELFFGEGSRLTVL.

The chain employs TRBV20-1 and TRBJ1-2; D remains unclear. The CDR3 extends over 12 amino acids. Germline CDR1 and CDR2: DFQATT and SNEGSKA (reference sequence). V lost 3 bases to trimming and J lost 6 bases, with 11 bases between them. The CDR3 coding sequence is TGCAGTGCTAGTCACGGAAGAGATGGCTACACCTTC. It encodes CSASHGRDGYTF.